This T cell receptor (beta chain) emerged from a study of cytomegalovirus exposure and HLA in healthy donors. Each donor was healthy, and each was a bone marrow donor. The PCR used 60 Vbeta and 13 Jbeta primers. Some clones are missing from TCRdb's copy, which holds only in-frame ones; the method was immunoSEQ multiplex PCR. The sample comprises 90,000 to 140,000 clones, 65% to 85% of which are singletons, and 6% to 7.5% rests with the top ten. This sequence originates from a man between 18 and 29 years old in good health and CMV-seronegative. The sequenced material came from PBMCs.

The DNA of the CDR3 is TGCAGCGTTTTCGGGGGGTACGAGCAGTACTTC. Protein: CSVFGGYEQYF. The chain joins TRBV29-1 to TRBJ2-5, with 7 positions matching TRBD2. Judging by the DNA end, TRBJ2-7 fits better; the J call may be wrong. In germline, CDR1 is SQVTM, CDR2 ANQGSEA. The CDR3 sequence is 11 residues long.